One and the same sample provided the 8 T cell receptor beta chains below, sequenced in a study of siplizumab effects on memory and regulatory T cells. Generated by immunoSEQ multiplex PCR, the TCRdb table keeps only in-frame clones and is missing some. The repertoire holds fewer than 60,000 clones, with 93% as singletons. Sequencing input: CD8+ T cells sorted from blood. The receptors come from a human donor in good health.

The chain recombines TRBV28 with TRBJ2-3; weak D call: TRBD1 (6 bases). The CDR3 loop spans 11 amino acids. The germline gives CDR1 MDHEN, CDR2 SYDVKM. The ends were cut back, 4 bases at V and 8 bases at J, with 7 bases in the middle. In DNA form, the CDR3 reads TGTGCCAGCAGTTCCAGGGGTACGCAGTATTTT. Translating it yields CASSSRGTQYF.

The chain employs TRBV5-6 and TRBJ2-1; 11 nucleotides agree with TRBD2. The J segment lost 1 base and the V segment lost 5 bases, leaving 5 bases of the junction unmatched. The CDR3 is made up of 16 amino acids. Germline V gives CDR1 SGHDT, CDR2 YYEEEE. CDR3 amino acids: CASRFVAGGSYNEQFF. DNA of the CDR3: TGTGCCAGCAGATTCGTAGCGGGAGGGTCCTACAATGAGCAGTTCTTC.

V gene TRBV5-6 combines with J gene TRBJ2-7; weak D call: TRBD1 (5 bases). This CDR3 contains 14 residues. CDR1 and CDR2 from the germline V gene are SGHDT and YYEEEE. Trimming stripped 1 base from V and 7 bases from J, with 15 bases between. The CDR3, as DNA: TGTGCCAGCAGCTTGACTCTAGGACATTGGGAGCAGTACTTC. Its translation: CASSLTLGHWEQYF.

V gene TRBV9 combines with J gene TRBJ1-1; TRBD1 matches at 7 bases. The germline gives CDR1 SGDLS, CDR2 YYNGEE. CDR3 length equals 14 residues. J gave up 4 bases and V 3 bases, and 6 bases lay outside the gene matches. CDR3 loop: CASSDGDRVTEAFF. In DNA form, the CDR3 reads TGTGCCAGCAGCGACGGTGACAGGGTCACTGAAGCTTTCTTT.

The V and J genes are TRBV7-2 and TRBJ2-7; 8 nucleotides agree with TRBD2. J lost 4 bases, V lost 3 bases, and 8 bases had no gene match. The CDR3 totals 15 residues. Germline assignment: CDR1 SGHTA and CDR2 FQGNSA. The DNA for the CDR3 is TGTGCCAGCAGCTTGGCGGGAGGAACCCTTTACGAGCAGTACTTC. Amino acids: CASSLAGGTLYEQYF.

The rearrangement joins TRBV29-1 to TRBJ2-1; possibly TRBD1 for D (5 bases). V gave up 1 base and J gave up 3 bases, with 10 bases separating them. CDR3 length equals 14 residues. CDR1 SQVTM and CDR2 ANQGSEA come from the germline V gene. The CDR3 loop is CSVEGRGHYNEQFF. The CDR3 DNA reads TGCAGCGTTGAAGGTAGGGGTCACTACAATGAGCAGTTCTTC.

The genes are TRBV11-2 and TRBJ1-4; D is uncertain. The germline V gene encodes CDR1 SGHAT and CDR2 FQNNGV. V lost 3 bases and J lost 5, with 16 bases in between. This CDR3 has 16 residues. CDR3 in amino acids: CASSLAGREPNEKLFF. CDR3 nucleotide sequence: TGTGCCAGCAGCTTGGCGGGGAGGGAACCGAATGAAAAACTGTTTTTT.

As to this clone: A much larger clone is a single base away; this may be a read error. This sequence joins TRBV7-6 and TRBJ2-7, with unresolved D. V was shortened by 2 bases and J by 0 bases, with 5 bases between the two germline ends. The CDR3 totals 13 residues. CDR1 SGHVS and CDR2 FNYEAQ come from the germline V gene. CDR3 sequence (DNA): TGTGCCAGCAGCTTAACAAGCTCCTACGAGCAGTACTTC. It is translated as CASSLTSSYEQYF.